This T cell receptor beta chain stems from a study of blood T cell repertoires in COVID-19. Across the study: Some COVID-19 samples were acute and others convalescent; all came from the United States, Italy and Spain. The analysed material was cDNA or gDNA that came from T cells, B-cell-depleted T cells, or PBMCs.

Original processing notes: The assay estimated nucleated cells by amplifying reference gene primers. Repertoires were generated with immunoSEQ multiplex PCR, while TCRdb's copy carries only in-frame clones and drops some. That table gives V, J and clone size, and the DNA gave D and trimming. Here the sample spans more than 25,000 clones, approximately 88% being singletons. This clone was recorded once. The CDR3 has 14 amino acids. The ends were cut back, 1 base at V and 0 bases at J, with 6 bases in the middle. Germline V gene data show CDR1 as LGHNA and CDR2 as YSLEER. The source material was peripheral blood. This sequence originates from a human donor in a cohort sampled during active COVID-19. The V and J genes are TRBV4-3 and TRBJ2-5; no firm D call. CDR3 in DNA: TGCGCCAGCAGCCAAGGCAGGTACCAAGAGACCCAGTACTTC. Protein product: CASSQGRYQETQYF.